This T cell receptor beta chain was sequenced in a study of blood T cell repertoires in COVID-19. This CDR3 is built from 14 residues. The germline V gene encodes CDR1 SGHRS and CDR2 YFSETQ. V was clipped by 3 bases and J by 3 bases; unmatched bases: 5. Measured with immunoSEQ multiplex PCR; TCRdb has only the in-frame clones, and not every one. The table has approximately 250,000 clones, around nine tenths seen once; the top ten hold around 8.8%. This sequence originates from a man in his forties with active or convalescent COVID-19. The chain is built from TRBV5-1 and TRBJ2-7; 8 bases line up with TRBD1. Input material: peripheral blood. In DNA form, the CDR3 reads TGCGCCAGCAGCTCCTCCGGACAGGGCTACGAGCAGTACTTC. Protein: CASSSSGQGYEQYF.